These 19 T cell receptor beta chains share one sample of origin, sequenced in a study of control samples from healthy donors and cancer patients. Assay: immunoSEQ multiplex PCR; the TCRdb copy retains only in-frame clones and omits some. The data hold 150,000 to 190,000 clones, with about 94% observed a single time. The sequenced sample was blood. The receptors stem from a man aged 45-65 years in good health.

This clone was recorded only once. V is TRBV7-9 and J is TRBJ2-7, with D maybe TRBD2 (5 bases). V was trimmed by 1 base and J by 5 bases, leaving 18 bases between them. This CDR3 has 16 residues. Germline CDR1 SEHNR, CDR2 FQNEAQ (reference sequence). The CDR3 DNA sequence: TGTGCCAGCAGCTTAGTTGGCGGGCGAGCCCGGAACGAGCAGTACTTC. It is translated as CASSLVGGRARNEQYF.

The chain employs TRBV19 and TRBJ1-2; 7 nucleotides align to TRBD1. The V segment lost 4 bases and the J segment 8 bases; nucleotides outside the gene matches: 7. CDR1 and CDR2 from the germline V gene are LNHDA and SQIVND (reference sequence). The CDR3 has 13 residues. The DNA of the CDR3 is TGTGCCAGTAGTACCGGGACAGCCTTAGGCTACACCTTC. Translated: CASSTGTALGYTF.

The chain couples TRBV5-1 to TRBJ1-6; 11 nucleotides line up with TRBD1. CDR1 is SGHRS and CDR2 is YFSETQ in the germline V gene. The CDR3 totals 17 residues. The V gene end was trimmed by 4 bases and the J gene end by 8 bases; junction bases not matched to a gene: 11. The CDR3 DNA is TGCGCCAGCAGCGCGGGGACAGGGGGGGCGTGGTATTCACCCCTCCACTTT. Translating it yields CASSAGTGGAWYSPLHF.

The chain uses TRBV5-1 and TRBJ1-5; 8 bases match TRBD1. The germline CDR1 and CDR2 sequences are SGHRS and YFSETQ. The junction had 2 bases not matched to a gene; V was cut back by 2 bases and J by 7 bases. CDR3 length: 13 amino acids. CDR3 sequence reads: CASSFGQGQPQHF. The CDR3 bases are TGCGCCAGCAGCTTCGGACAGGGACAGCCCCAGCATTTT.

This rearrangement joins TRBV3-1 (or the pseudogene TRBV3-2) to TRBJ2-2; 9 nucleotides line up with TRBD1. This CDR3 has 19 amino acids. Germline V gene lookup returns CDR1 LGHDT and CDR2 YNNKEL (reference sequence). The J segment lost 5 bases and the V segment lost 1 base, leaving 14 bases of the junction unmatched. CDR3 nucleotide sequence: TGTGCCAGCAGCCAAGTAGGGCGGGGACAGGGTGTGAATACCGGGGAGCTGTTTTTT. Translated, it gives CASSQVGRGQGVNTGELFF.

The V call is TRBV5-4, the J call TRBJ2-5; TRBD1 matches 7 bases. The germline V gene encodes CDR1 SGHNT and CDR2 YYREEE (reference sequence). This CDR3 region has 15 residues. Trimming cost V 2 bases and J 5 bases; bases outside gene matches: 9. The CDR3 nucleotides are TGTGCCAGCAGCTTCCAGACAGGGCAAGGCGAGACCCAGTACTTC. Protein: CASSFQTGQGETQYF.

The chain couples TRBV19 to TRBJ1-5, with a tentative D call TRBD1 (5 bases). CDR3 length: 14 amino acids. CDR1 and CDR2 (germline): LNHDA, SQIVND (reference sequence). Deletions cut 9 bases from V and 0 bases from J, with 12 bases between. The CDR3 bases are TGTGCCAGCCAGAGGGGCCGTAGCAATCAGCCCCAGCATTTT. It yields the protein CASQRGRSNQPQHF.

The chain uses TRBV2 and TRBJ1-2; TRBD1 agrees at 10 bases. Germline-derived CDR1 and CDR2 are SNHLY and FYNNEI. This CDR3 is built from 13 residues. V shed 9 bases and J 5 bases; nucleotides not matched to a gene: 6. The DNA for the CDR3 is TGTGCCAGAAAACCGGGACAGGGGTATGGCTACACCTTC. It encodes CARKPGQGYGYTF.

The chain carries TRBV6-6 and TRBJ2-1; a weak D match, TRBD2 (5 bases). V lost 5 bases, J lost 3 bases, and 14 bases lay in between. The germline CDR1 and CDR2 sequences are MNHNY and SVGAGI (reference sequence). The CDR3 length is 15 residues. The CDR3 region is CASSRPGIGYNEQFF. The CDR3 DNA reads TGTGCCAGCAGTCGTCCGGGGATCGGCTACAATGAGCAGTTCTTC.

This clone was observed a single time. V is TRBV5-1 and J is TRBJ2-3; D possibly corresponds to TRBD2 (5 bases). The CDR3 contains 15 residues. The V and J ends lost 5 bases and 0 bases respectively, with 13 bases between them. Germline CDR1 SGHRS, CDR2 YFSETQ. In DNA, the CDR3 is TGCGCCAGCAGGGCGGGCGCTACTAGCACAGATACGCAGTATTTT. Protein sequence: CASRAGATSTDTQYF.

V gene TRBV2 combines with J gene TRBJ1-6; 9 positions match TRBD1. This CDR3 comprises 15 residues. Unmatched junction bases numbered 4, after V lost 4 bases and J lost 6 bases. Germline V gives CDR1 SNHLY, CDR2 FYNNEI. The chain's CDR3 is CASSALGQGNSPLHF. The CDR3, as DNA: TGTGCCAGCAGTGCCTTGGGACAGGGTAATTCACCCCTCCACTTT.

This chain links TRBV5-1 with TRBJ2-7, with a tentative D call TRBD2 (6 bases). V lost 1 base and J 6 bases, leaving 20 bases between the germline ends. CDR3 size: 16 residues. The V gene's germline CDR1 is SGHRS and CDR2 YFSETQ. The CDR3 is CASSLWVAVPRGEQYF. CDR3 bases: TGCGCCAGCAGCTTGTGGGTAGCGGTTCCCCGGGGCGAGCAGTACTTC.

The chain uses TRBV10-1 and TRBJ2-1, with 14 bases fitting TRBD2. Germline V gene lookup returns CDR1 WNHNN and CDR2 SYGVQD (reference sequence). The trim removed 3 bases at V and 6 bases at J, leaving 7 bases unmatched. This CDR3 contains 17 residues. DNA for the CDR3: TGCGCCAGCAGTGAAGGACTAGCGGGAGGACTCGGCAATGAGCAGTTCTTC. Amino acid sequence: CASSEGLAGGLGNEQFF.

CDR3 coding DNA: TGTGCCTGGAGTGCAAGGGCGGTCACCCTCCACTTT. Amino acids: CAWSARAVTLHF. The chain is built from TRBV30 and TRBJ1-6; no firm D call. Germline lookup yields CDR1 GTSNPN and CDR2 SVGIG (reference sequence). CDR3 length: 12 residues. The germline V and J ends were trimmed by 1 base and 14 bases, with 12 bases remaining between them.

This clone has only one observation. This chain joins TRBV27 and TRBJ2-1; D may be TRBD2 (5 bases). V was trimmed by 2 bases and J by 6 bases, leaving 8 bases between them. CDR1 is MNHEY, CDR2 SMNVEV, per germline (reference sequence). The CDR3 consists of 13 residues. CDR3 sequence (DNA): TGTGCCAGCAGTTTAGCTAGCTTCAATGAGCAGTTCTTC. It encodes CASSLASFNEQFF.

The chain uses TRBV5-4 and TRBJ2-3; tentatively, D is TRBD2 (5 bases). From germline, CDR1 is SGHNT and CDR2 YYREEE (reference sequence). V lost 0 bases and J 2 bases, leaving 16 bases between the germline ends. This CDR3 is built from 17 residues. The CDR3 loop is CASSLEVRAVATDTQYF. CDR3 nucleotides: TGTGCCAGCAGCTTGGAGGTGCGGGCGGTAGCCACAGATACGCAGTATTTT.

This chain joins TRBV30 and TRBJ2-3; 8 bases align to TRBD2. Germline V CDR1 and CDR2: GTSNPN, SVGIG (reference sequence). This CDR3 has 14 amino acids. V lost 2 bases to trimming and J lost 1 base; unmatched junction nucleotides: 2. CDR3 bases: TGTGCCTGGAGTAGCGGGAGAGGCACAGATACGCAGTATTTT. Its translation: CAWSSGRGTDTQYF.

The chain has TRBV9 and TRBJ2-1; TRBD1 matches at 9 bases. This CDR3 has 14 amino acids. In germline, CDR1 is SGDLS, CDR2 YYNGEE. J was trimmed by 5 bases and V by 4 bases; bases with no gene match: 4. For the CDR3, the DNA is TGTGCCAGCAGCCCCGGACAGGGGAACAATGAGCAGTTCTTC. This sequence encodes CASSPGQGNNEQFF.

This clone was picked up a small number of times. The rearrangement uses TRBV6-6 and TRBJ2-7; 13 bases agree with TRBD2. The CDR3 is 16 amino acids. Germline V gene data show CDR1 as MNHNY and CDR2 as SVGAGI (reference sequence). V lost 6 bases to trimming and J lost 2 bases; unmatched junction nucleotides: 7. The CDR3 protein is CASRPPTSGRAYEQYF. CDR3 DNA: TGTGCCAGCAGGCCCCCAACTAGCGGGAGGGCCTACGAGCAGTACTTC.